The TCR beta chain described here comes from a study of blood T cell repertoires in COVID-19. At the level of the study: T cells, B-cell-depleted T cells, or PBMCs provided the cDNA or gDNA that served as material.

This clone was found a few times. CDR3 length: 15 amino acids. V was shortened by 0 bases and J by 6 bases, with 12 bases between the two germline ends. Germline CDR1 is SEHNR and CDR2 is FQNEAQ (reference sequence). As processed by the authors: Using reference gene primer amplification, nucleated cell counts were estimated. Using immunoSEQ multiplex PCR, the repertoire was profiled, and TCRdb retains in-frame clones only, with some absent. That table furnishes V, J and clone size, whereas the DNA furnished D and trimming. The repertoire holds approximately 130,000 clones, with about four fifths as singletons.

This chain joins TRBV7-9 and TRBJ2-4, with D tentatively TRBD2 (6 bases). The receptor's source is a human donor in a cohort sampled during active COVID-19. The sequencing sample was made of peripheral blood. CDR3 sequence reads: CASSLALAGRNIQYF. As DNA, the CDR3 is TGTGCCAGCAGCTTAGCATTGGCGGGGAGAAACATTCAGTACTTC.